A selection of T cell receptor beta chains follows, all from one sample in a study of cytomegalovirus exposure and HLA in healthy donors. TCRdb keeps only in-frame clones here, not all; method: immunoSEQ multiplex PCR. The profile shows some 130,000 clones, about 77% of them singletons. Sequencing used PBMCs. These receptor sequences come from a woman between 40 and 55 years old in good health and CMV-seronegative. CDR3s include the opening cysteine and the closing phenylalanine or tryptophan. D genes are given only for firm matches. Size values are once, few and many counts, or a class for expanded clones, and some rows have none.

v_gene	abundance	j_gene	d_gene	CDR3aa
TRBV10-3	-	TRBJ1-5	TRBD1	CAISRQGDGNQPQHF
TRBV2	-	TRBJ1-3	-	CASSETRTSGNTIYF
TRBV30	-	TRBJ2-7	-	CAWTREGPYEQYF
TRBV6-5	-	TRBJ1-6	-	CASSRGGGLSSPLHF
TRBV6-5	-	TRBJ1-2	-	CASSYSTGGNYGYTF
TRBV2	-	TRBJ1-1	-	CASSRPEQVDSEAFF
TRBV27	-	TRBJ2-3	TRBD1	CATFGYRGQTTDTQYF
TRBV14	-	TRBJ1-2	-	CASSLAWGDYGYTF
TRBV7-3	-	TRBJ1-1	-	CASGYEANTEAFF
TRBV7-2	-	TRBJ1-4	-	CASSQRTDNEKLFF
TRBV29-1	-	TRBJ1-1	-	CSVEVGLTAALEAFF
TRBV5-1	-	TRBJ2-7	-	CASSLLTGSNEQYF
TRBV6-1	-	TRBJ1-2	-	CASSVSDGYTF
TRBV4-2	-	TRBJ1-5	-	CASSHFEGSNQPQHF
TRBV18	-	TRBJ2-3	-	CASSPYTDTQYF
TRBV5-1	-	TRBJ1-2	-	CASSLGQPPHYGYTF
TRBV5-6	-	TRBJ1-6	-	CASSSGTLYNSPLHF
TRBV6-1	-	TRBJ1-2	TRBD1	CASSEGWDSGISYGYTF
TRBV6-1	once	TRBJ1-5	-	CASTPRQGGQPQHF
TRBV7-2	-	TRBJ1-4	TRBD1	CASSRAPNRGLGEKLFF
TRBV5-8	-	TRBJ1-3	-	CASSLAKGNTIYF
TRBV4-2	-	TRBJ2-3	TRBD2	CASSQKLAASTDTQYF
TRBV5-8	-	TRBJ2-7	-	CASSFHYEQYF
TRBV30	-	TRBJ1-2	TRBD1	CAWSALGGPRLNGYTF
TRBV7-9	once	TRBJ1-2	-	CASSLEAGVGYGYTF
TRBV28	-	TRBJ1-2	-	CASSLTPGHGLGGYTF
TRBV10-3	few	TRBJ2-5	-	CAISESNGGQETQYF
TRBV6-4	-	TRBJ2-7	-	CASSDSWRGGEQYF
TRBV25-1	-	TRBJ1-1	-	CASSTAEVMNTEAFF
TRBV19	-	TRBJ2-1	-	CASSIDHGALNEQFF
TRBV7-6	few	TRBJ2-1	-	CASSLAAGLGNEQFF
TRBV2	-	TRBJ1-1	TRBD1	CASTGTGGTEAFF
TRBV6-1	once	TRBJ2-2	TRBD1	CASSTGQATGELFF
TRBV7-9	few	TRBJ1-5	TRBD1	CASSLGTGGRQPQHF
TRBV10-3	once	TRBJ1-1	TRBD1	CAVSGDRGNTEAFF
TRBV15	-	TRBJ2-7	-	CATSTRVDYEQYF
TRBV5-1	-	TRBJ1-1	TRBD1	CASSLEDRGTEAFF
TRBV5-1	-	TRBJ2-7	TRBD1	CASSLDRDRVYEQYF
TRBV25-1	-	TRBJ1-1	TRBD1	CASSAPGGRGNTEAFF
TRBV5-1	few	TRBJ2-5	TRBD1	CASSLVRDRGQGGTQYF
TRBV5-8	once	TRBJ1-4	TRBD1	CASRVGQGNVVSEKLFF
TRBV11-3	-	TRBJ1-2	-	CASSLGPGNYGYTF
TRBV19	few	TRBJ2-5	TRBD2	CASSPPRRGKRQETQYF
TRBV27	-	TRBJ1-2	TRBD1	CASSWDRESNYGYTF